The rows below give T cell receptor beta chains drawn from one sample of a study of siplizumab effects on memory and regulatory T cells. The data were produced by immunoSEQ multiplex PCR, yet TCRdb's version contains in-frame clones alone and is incomplete. Of approximately 100,000 clones listed, 91% are singletons. The sequencing input was CD4+ T cells sorted from blood. These receptor sequences come from a human donor in good health. Some clones in this sample may be carry-over from other donors' samples. Both conserved end residues are part of each CDR3. D genes are given only for firm matches. Size is omitted from some rows. Given values are once, few, many or a class for expanded clones.

once,TRBJ1-1,TRBV19,TRBD1,TGTGCCAGTAGATCCAATACGGACAGGGGCACTGAAGCTTTCTTT,CASRSNTDRGTEAFF
NA,TRBJ2-5,TRBV6-1,TRBD2,TGTGCCAGCAGTGAAACTAGCGGGGGGGGTTGGGAGACCCAGTACTTC,CASSETSGGGWETQYF
NA,TRBJ2-7,TRBV27,TRBD2,TGTGCCAGCAAAACCGGGGGGAGTGGCTACGAGCAGTACTTC,CASKTGGSGYEQYF
NA,TRBJ2-7,TRBV15,NA,TGTGCCACCAGCAGAGATCAATCCTACGAGCAGTACTTC,CATSRDQSYEQYF
NA,TRBJ2-1,TRBV5-1,TRBD1,TGCGCCAGCAGCTTGGCCGCGACAGGGGGCTACAATGAGCAGTTCTTC,CASSLAATGGYNEQFF
NA,TRBJ2-3,TRBV15,TRBD2,TGTGCCACCAGCGGAACCGGGACTAGCAGACGCACAGATACGCAGTATTTT,CATSGTGTSRRTDTQYF
NA,TRBJ2-4,TRBV2,NA,TGTGCCAGCAGTGAGAAGGGAAACATTCAGTACTTC,CASSEKGNIQYF
NA,TRBJ2-5,TRBV7-9,NA,TGTGCCAGCAGCTTAGATTGGGAGACCCAGTACTTC,CASSLDWETQYF
few,TRBJ2-1,TRBV7-9,NA,TGTGCCAGCAGCTTCACCTCGGGGACTGGGTTCTTC,CASSFTSGTGFF
NA,TRBJ1-4,TRBV18,NA,TGTGCCAGCTCACCGAACAGACCTCCTAATGAAAAACTGTTTTTT,CASSPNRPPNEKLFF
NA,TRBJ1-5,TRBV28,NA,TGTGCCAGCAGGGCGCCAAATCAGCCCCAGCATTTT,CASRAPNQPQHF
NA,TRBJ2-5,TRBV28,TRBD2,TGTGCCAGCAGTTCCCCGGGGGGAGGAAAGACCCAGTACTTC,CASSSPGGGKTQYF
NA,TRBJ2-1,TRBV5-1,TRBD1,TGCGCCAGCAGCTTGGGGCCAGGGGGCCTGGATGAGCAGTTCTTC,CASSLGPGGLDEQFF
NA,TRBJ1-2,TRBV6-5,TRBD1,TGTGCCAGCAACACCGGGACAGGTCGTGGCTACACCTTC,CASNTGTGRGYTF
NA,TRBJ1-4,TRBV19,NA,TGTGCCAGCAAATTGCAGGGTTTTGATGAAAAACTGTTTTTT,CASKLQGFDEKLFF
NA,TRBJ2-3,TRBV11-2,NA,TGTGCCAGCAGCTTAGCAGGACCTAGCACAGATACGCAGTATTTT,CASSLAGPSTDTQYF
NA,TRBJ2-2,TRBV2,NA,TGTGCCAGAAGTGTCGGGGGCGCGGACACCGGGGAGCTGTTTTTT,CARSVGGADTGELFF
NA,TRBJ2-7,TRBV7-7,TRBD2,TGTGCTAGCACTCGGGGTCGTCCGGGACTAGCGGTCGGCAAGCAGTACTTC,CASTRGRPGLAVGKQYF
NA,TRBJ2-1,TRBV7-2,NA,TGTGCCAGCAGCGCAAAACGCGCAGCGAATGAGCAGTTCTTC,CASSAKRAANEQFF
once,TRBJ2-7,TRBV5-1,TRBD2,TGCGCCAGCAGCCGGACTAGCGGCCTATACGAGCAGTACTTC,CASSRTSGLYEQYF
NA,TRBJ1-5,TRBV7-2,NA,TGTGCCAGCAGCTTAGAGGCGGAGGTGTATCAGCCCCAGCATTTT,CASSLEAEVYQPQHF
NA,TRBJ1-2,TRBV9,TRBD1,TGTGCCAGCAGCGTAGAGGCACAGGGGAATGGCTACACCTTC,CASSVEAQGNGYTF
once,TRBJ2-2,TRBV11-3,NA,TGTGCCAGCAGCTTAGGGGCAGGGACCTGGTCGAACACCGGGGAGCTGTTTTTT,CASSLGAGTWSNTGELFF
NA,TRBJ2-1,TRBV6-5,NA,TGTGCCAGCAGTTACTCCGAACAGACCGGCTACAATGAGCAGTTCTTC,CASSYSEQTGYNEQFF
NA,TRBJ2-1,TRBV7-9,NA,TGTGCCAGCAGCTCCACCCTACCACTTCCACCCCAAAGGGTGGGAGAGCAGTTCTTC,CASSSTLPLPPQRVGEQFF
NA,TRBJ2-7,TRBV4-1,NA,TGCGCCACCTCGAAGGAGGGGACCTACGAGCAGTACTTC,CATSKEGTYEQYF
NA,TRBJ2-7,TRBV28,NA,TGTGCCAGCATCCATAAGACGTCCTACGAGCAGTACTTC,CASIHKTSYEQYF
NA,TRBJ1-6,TRBV19,NA,TGTGCCACCCAAGGTGGCAGGGCTTCACCCCTCCACTTT,CATQGGRASPLHF
NA,TRBJ2-7,TRBV5-8,NA,TGTGCCAGCAGCTTGGAGCGGATCTACGAGCAGTACTTC,CASSLERIYEQYF
NA,TRBJ2-7,TRBV6-5,NA,TGTGCCAGCTCCCGCGCCCGCGGAACCTACGAGCAGTACTTC,CASSRARGTYEQYF
NA,TRBJ1-3,TRBV14,TRBD1,TGTGCCAGCAGCAAGGGACAGTCGCCGCGATTCTCTGGAAACACCATATATTTT,CASSKGQSPRFSGNTIYF
once,TRBJ2-7,TRBV20-1,NA,TGCAGTGCCCGGGAGTCCTACGAGCAGTACTTC,CSARESYEQYF
NA,TRBJ2-1,TRBV11-2,TRBD2,TGTGCCAGCAGCTTAGGGACTAGCGGATACAATGAGCAGTTCTTC,CASSLGTSGYNEQFF
NA,TRBJ2-2,TRBV18,TRBD2,TGTGCCAGCTCACCGCCTAGCGGGAACACCGGGGAGCTGTTTTTT,CASSPPSGNTGELFF
NA,TRBJ2-7,TRBV28,TRBD2,TGTGCCAGCAGACCTGTAGCGGGGAGCTACGAGCAGTACTTC,CASRPVAGSYEQYF